Listed below are T cell receptor beta chains from one sample, sequenced in a study of identical twins. One entry per CDR3 protein, called by TCRdb with MiXCR from the 5' RACE reads. In the table there are 200,000 to 250,000 distinct CDR3 sequences, roughly 7.5% of which are singletons. This sample also belongs to another study, concerning yellow fever vaccine responses in identical twins.

The source material was CD8+ T cells sorted from blood. The receptor set was obtained from a woman aged 18 to 35 in good health. The conserved cysteine and the conserved F or W are not part of the CDR3 here. Fields, in order: J gene, CDR3 length, V gene, CDR3 protein.

>TRBJ1-1|11|TRBV11-3
ASSPQNRGEAF
>TRBJ2-2|15|TRBV4-1
ASSQVRDRGLAGELF
>TRBJ2-1|10|TRBV7-9
ASSLEGGEQF
>TRBJ2-7|12|TRBV27
ASSLGQGRYEQY
>TRBJ2-7|15|TRBV23-1
ASSHPETSGSPHEQY
>TRBJ2-1|15|TRBV5-1
ASRGTASGGNYNEQF
>TRBJ1-1|11|TRBV20-1
GRGQGAVGEAF
>TRBJ2-2|17|TRBV13
ASSSHLLAGEAGTGELF
>TRBJ1-1|13|TRBV29-1
SVEVGNSASTEAF
>TRBJ2-1|11|TRBV28
ASSRRGEDEQF
>TRBJ1-5|11|TRBV7-9
ASSLGTGPTQH
>TRBJ2-3|14|TRBV7-8
ASIPGFRRSTDTQY
>TRBJ1-1|11|TRBV12-3/TRBV12-4
ASSLQGISEAF
>TRBJ2-1|12|TRBV7-6
ASSFGLAADEQF
>TRBJ2-6|13|TRBV28
ASSPGPYGANVLT
>TRBJ1-5|12|TRBV20-1
SARTKRGDQPQH
>TRBJ2-7|15|TRBV2
ASRGRDGRKFSYEQY
>TRBJ2-1|12|TRBV20-1
SASSGQNYNEQF
>TRBJ2-3|16|TRBV20-1
CARDLRSTGTSTDTQY
>TRBJ2-5|12|TRBV24-1
ATSDRTGTETQY
>TRBJ2-7|12|TRBV7-2
ASSIGVAGLEQY
>TRBJ2-1|9|TRBV28
ASSYGKEQF
>TRBJ2-1|15|TRBV3-1
ASSQDLNSGGDNEQF
>TRBJ2-2|11|TRBV4-1
ASSQLGAGELF
>TRBJ1-6|10|TRBV20-1
SASEDKSPLH
>TRBJ2-7|13|TRBV4-1
ASSQEDQGSYEQY
>TRBJ2-3|12|TRBV3-1
ASSQAGQPDTQY
>TRBJ2-7|14|TRBV27
ASSGRIGTSVYSQY
>TRBJ1-3|9|TRBV20-1
SVPTGNTIY
>TRBJ2-3|13|TRBV7-7
ASSFTPTDTDTQY
>TRBJ2-1|14|TRBV24-1
ATSDIAGDSYNEQF
>TRBJ2-7|13|TRBV29-1
SVTTSEPGLYEQY
>TRBJ2-2|13|TRBV29-1
SVEDPTGGTGELF
>TRBJ2-2|13|TRBV12-3/TRBV12-4
ASSFVKPNTGELF
>TRBJ2-1|13|TRBV27
ASNPVGSIWVGQF
>TRBJ1-2|15|TRBV5-1
ASSPGGPTGGHYGYT
>TRBJ2-1|14|TRBV10-3
AISGLPREFDNEQF
>TRBJ2-3|13|TRBV7-3
ASSLYGRLTDTQY